The clone carrying this TCR beta chain was seen only a few times. Antigen unknown. The sample comes from a study of molecular identifiers for immune sequencing clone quantification. Study conclusions and caveats: A shared barcode on identical TCR molecules could lead to underestimated sizes for highly expanded clones. Whereas clones above 20 RNA copies held under 1% of naive-cell molecules, they held over 98% of effector molecules.

Between roughly 19,000 and 1,000,000 sorted cells, with 10%, 30% or 50% RNA, yielded naive CD8 libraries. The V segment lost 4 bases and the J segment 3 bases; nucleotides outside the gene matches: 18. The CDR3 is 19 amino acids. Germline lookup yields CDR1 MNHEY and CDR2 SVGAGI. MiXCR was run by TCRdb on the PCR reads, yielding one entry per CDR3 protein. The data hold roughly 320,000 distinct CDR3 sequences, with 20% to 25% observed a single time. V and J are TRBV6-5 and TRBJ2-1; 7 nucleotides match TRBD1. The material sequenced was naive CD8+ T cells from blood, with Jurkat cell RNA spiked in. As for subset: FACS-sorted CD8+CD4-CCR7+CD45RA+ naive T cells. The sequence was collected from a human donor in good health. Some libraries in this study had Jurkat cell RNA spiked in. The CDR3 nucleotides read TGTGCCAGCAGTTCAACCGGCAGTTCTAACAGGGGAGACTACAATGAGCAGTTCTTC. This codes for CASSSTGSSNRGDYNEQFF.